Here is one T cell receptor beta chain with its context. Its antigen is undetermined. Germline lookup yields CDR1 SGHTA and CDR2 FQGNSA. V was trimmed by 4 bases and J by 0 bases, leaving 9 bases between them. The length of the CDR3 is 15 residues. This specimen belongs to a study of cytomegalovirus exposure and HLA in healthy donors. About the research overall: Findings of an earlier analysis included about 120 million unique TCR beta sequences from about 180 million T cells. Study-level findings and limits: Specificity of a few CMV-associated chains for CMV antigens was verified in vitro. Previously analyzed data showed that most TCR beta V segments were productive at a frequency of about 87% or about 30%.

With 60 Vbeta and 13 Jbeta primers, the PCR was carried out. Method: immunoSEQ multiplex PCR; TCRdb's copy keeps in-frame clones and lacks some. Of about 180,000 clones in the sample, just under 80% are singletons; the top ten hold 3.1%. The J gene is TRBJ1-4, the V gene TRBV7-2, with a weak D call TRBD1 (5 bases). This clonotype was sampled from a woman between 45 and 65 years old in good health and CMV-seropositive. Sequencing used PBMCs. CDR3 region: CASSSQGATNEKLFF. The CDR3 DNA reads TGTGCCAGCAGCTCCCAGGGTGCAACTAATGAAAAACTGTTTTTT.